These 29 T cell receptor beta chains originate from one sample sequenced in a study of human T cells and chemical hapten exposure. Time point given: patch test 2, 6 weeks after DPC sensitization. As for treatment: therapeutic diphenylcyclopropenone sensitization with weekly scalp DPC. TCRdb recomputed calls from the RACE reads with MiXCR, one row per CDR3 protein. The table lists tens of thousands of distinct CDR3 sequences, approximately 9% of them singletons. This specimen consisted of whole blood, obtained in connection with sensitization to the hapten diphenylcyclopropenone (DPC). All receptors derive from a woman aged 50 to 65 with alopecia areata. Some clones in this sample may be carry-over from other donors' samples.

In its sample, this clonotype was seen many times. The gene calls are TRBV2 and TRBJ1-4, with TRBD1 identical over 9 bases. The CDR3 consists of 15 residues. Germline CDR1 and CDR2: SNHLY and FYNNEI. Trimming at V came to 5 bases and at J to 4 bases, leaving 5 bases not matched to a gene. The CDR3 DNA reads TGTGCCAGCAGTCTGGACAGGGGAAATAATGAAAAACTGTTTTTT. It codes for CASSLDRGNNEKLFF.

J is TRBJ1-2 and V is TRBV14, with D unclear. V was cut by 1 base and J by 4 bases, with 13 bases left in between. The CDR3 contains 15 residues. Germline CDR1 SGHDN, CDR2 FVKESK. CDR3 amino acids: CASSQAAHAAYGYTF. In nucleotides, the CDR3 is TGTGCCAGCAGCCAAGCCGCACACGCCGCCTATGGCTACACCTTC.

This clonotype was seen only a few times. V usage is TRBV6-5 and J usage is TRBJ2-4, with 9 bases fitting TRBD1. The CDR3 totals 18 residues. With 2 bases clipped from V and 4 bases from J, the junction kept 12 bases outside the gene matches. From germline, CDR1 is MNHEY and CDR2 SVGAGI. The CDR3 loop reads CASSYSLPSGTGKNIQYF. The CDR3 DNA follows: TGTGCCAGCAGTTACAGTCTCCCGTCCGGGACAGGGAAAAACATTCAGTACTTC.

For the CDR3, the DNA is TGCAGTGCAGAAACAGTCGAAGGGTACGAGCAGTACTTC. Translating gives CSAETVEGYEQYF. The V call is TRBV20-1, the J call TRBJ2-7, with D unclear. The CDR3 extends over 13 amino acids. The germline V gene has CDR1 DFQATT and CDR2 SNEGSKA (reference sequence). V gave up 6 bases and J gave up 4 bases, with 16 bases separating them.

This clonotype was found a few times. The chain is built from TRBV5-1 and TRBJ2-3; TRBD2 aligns across 10 bases. Trimming took 4 bases from V and 2 from J; bases not matched to a gene: 7. Looked up from germline, CDR1 is SGHRS and CDR2 is YFSETQ. This CDR3 has 16 amino acids. For the CDR3, the DNA is TGCGCCAGCAGCCCCCAAGCGGGAGGGCTCACAGATACGCAGTATTTT. Protein sequence: CASSPQAGGLTDTQYF.

This sequence joins TRBV6-5 and TRBJ2-3; D is unclear. Germline-derived CDR1 and CDR2 are MNHEY and SVGAGI. V lost 8 bases, J lost 4 bases, and 7 bases lay in between. The CDR3 contains 11 residues. The CDR3: CASAYSDTQYF. The CDR3 coding sequence is TGTGCCAGCGCCTATTCAGATACGCAGTATTTT.

This clonotype has a handful of counts. The chain uses TRBV21-1 and TRBJ2-1; the D call of TRBD2 is as the table states it, not checked on the DNA. TRBV21-1 corresponds to a pseudogene. CDR3 length equals 14 residues. CDR3 region: CASSKDCGTTLQFF. CDR3 coding DNA: TGTGCCAGCAGCAAAGACTGCGGGACTACACTTCAGTTCTTC.

The CDR3 loop is CASSPTSGSLETQYF. In nucleotides, the CDR3 is TGTGCCAGCAGTCCTACTAGCGGGAGCTTGGAGACCCAGTACTTC. The chain has TRBV7-2 and TRBJ2-5, with TRBD2 matching 11 bases. The CDR3 totals 15 residues. V lost 6 bases and J lost 5; bases outside the gene matches: 8. Germline V lookup: CDR1 SGHTA, CDR2 FQGNSA.

This clonotype came up a few times. The rearrangement links TRBV28 to TRBJ2-1; 7 bases map to TRBD1. With V trimmed by 6 bases and J by 1 base, 3 bases remained unmatched. Germline V gene lookup returns CDR1 MDHEN and CDR2 SYDVKM. The CDR3 has 14 amino acids. The chain's CDR3 is CASSVDRSYNEQFF. CDR3 DNA: TGTGCCAGCAGCGTGGACAGGTCCTACAATGAGCAGTTCTTC.

This clonotype has only a few counts. The gene calls are TRBV29-1 and TRBJ1-6, with 7 bases lining up with TRBD1. In germline, CDR1 is SQVTM, CDR2 ANQGSEA. V trimming: 5 bases; J trimming: 8 bases; junction bases outside the gene matches: 3. The CDR3 is 12 residues long. CDR3 DNA: TGCAGCGTTCGACAGGGCGATTCACCCCTCCACTTT. Protein: CSVRQGDSPLHF.

The chain uses TRBV5-1 and TRBJ2-3; TRBD2 matches at 12 bases. The CDR3 runs to 18 residues. Germline V gene sequence: CDR1 SGHRS, CDR2 YFSETQ. Losses at the gene ends were 0 bases for V and 0 bases for J; bases not matched to a gene: 5. The CDR3 DNA reads TGCGCCAGCAGCTTGGCCCCTAGCGGGAGGGCCAGCACAGATACGCAGTATTTT. The encoded protein is CASSLAPSGRASTDTQYF.

This clonotype was counted between two and nine times. This CDR3 reads CASSQASGQETQYF. The CDR3 DNA is TGTGCCAGCAGCCAGGCTAGCGGACAAGAGACCCAGTACTTC. The V and J genes are TRBV3-1 and TRBJ2-5; TRBD2 matches at 7 bases. With 3 bases clipped from V and 2 bases from J, the junction kept 3 bases outside the gene matches. CDR1 LGHDT and CDR2 YNNKEL come from the germline V gene (reference sequence). The CDR3 totals 14 residues.

This clonotype was counted a few times. The chain carries TRBV6-1 and TRBJ1-1; D gene ambiguous. Germline V lookup: CDR1 MNHNS, CDR2 SASEGT. V dropped 6 bases and J dropped 3 bases, with 11 bases sitting between them. The CDR3 is 13 residues long. The CDR3 DNA reads as TGTGCCAGCAGCCACCTCCCAGACACTGAAGCTTTCTTT. This sequence encodes CASSHLPDTEAFF.

This clonotype was seen more than once but under ten times. The chain links TRBV7-2 to TRBJ2-1, with 10 bases that match TRBD1. Per germline, CDR1 SGHTA and CDR2 FQGNSA. This CDR3 region has 16 residues. After removal of 9 bases from V and 5 bases from J, the junction contained 13 bases not matched to a gene. The CDR3 loop reads CARITQGTGEHNEQFF. The CDR3, as DNA: TGTGCCAGGATAACACAAGGGACAGGGGAACACAATGAGCAGTTCTTC. Full variable domain (rest looked up from reference TRBV7-2 and TRBJ2-1): GAGVSQSPSNKVTEKGKDVELRCDPISGHTALYWYRQSLGQGLEFLIYFQGNSAPDKSGLPSDRFSAERTGGSVSTLTIQRTQQEDSAVYLCARITQGTGEHNEQFFGPGTRLTVL.

This sequence joins TRBV20-1 and TRBJ2-3, with TRBD2 identical over 12 bases. The V and J ends lost 7 bases and 6 bases, in that order; junction bases with no gene match: 8. Germline V gene lookup returns CDR1 DFQATT and CDR2 SNEGSKA (reference sequence). This CDR3 has 14 residues. CDR3: CSGLWTSGDDTQYF. CDR3 sequence (DNA): TGCAGTGGTCTGTGGACTAGCGGGGACGATACGCAGTATTTT.

At least ten counts were recorded for this clonotype. The chain is built from TRBV2 and TRBJ2-7; D gene uncertain. Germline CDR1 SNHLY, CDR2 FYNNEI. The V gene lost 4 bases and the J gene lost 3 bases, with 10 bases spanning the gap. The CDR3 spans 13 residues. The CDR3 DNA is TGTGCCAGCAGTGGAAGGTTTAACTACGAGCAGTACTTC. Translation: CASSGRFNYEQYF.

This clonotype was observed a few times. The chain couples TRBV9 to TRBJ2-4; 7 nucleotides align to TRBD1. The CDR3 is 16 residues long. Trimming at V came to 0 bases and at J to 3 bases, leaving 6 bases not matched to a gene. Germline V gives CDR1 SGDLS, CDR2 YYNGEE. The CDR3 DNA reads TGTGCCAGCAGCGTAGAACAGGGGAAGGGCAAAAACATTCAGTACTTC. This sequence encodes CASSVEQGKGKNIQYF. Drawing the rest from reference TRBV9 and TRBJ2-4, the complete variable domain is DSGVTQTPKHLITATGQRVTLRCSPRSGDLSVYWYQQSLDQGLQFLIQYYNGEERAKGNILERFSAQQFPDLHSELNLSSLELGDSALYFCASSVEQGKGKNIQYFGAGTRLSVL.

The chain has TRBV7-8 and TRBJ2-7, with D possibly being TRBD1 or TRBD2 (5 bases each). The V gene lost 1 base and the J gene lost 7 bases, with 20 bases spanning the gap. The CDR3 consists of 16 residues. Germline V gene lookup returns CDR1 SGHVS and CDR2 FQNEAQ. The CDR3 nucleotides read TGTGCCAGCAGCTTAGTGGGGGACCCCCCAAGGGAAGAGCAGTACTTC. Translating gives CASSLVGDPPREEQYF.

This clonotype was picked up many times. DNA for the CDR3: TGCAGTGCTAGAGATACGGGGGGCGGCACTGAAGCTTTCTTT. It specifies CSARDTGGGTEAFF. V gene TRBV20-1 combines with J gene TRBJ1-1; D might be TRBD1 (6 bases). V lost 0 bases and J lost 4, with 12 bases in between. CDR1 is DFQATT and CDR2 is SNEGSKA in the germline V gene (reference sequence). This CDR3 has 14 amino acids.

In this sample, this clonotype turned up a few times. This chain uses TRBV11-2 with TRBJ2-5, with 7 bases fitting TRBD2. J lost 5 bases, V lost 3 bases, and 6 bases had no gene match. Germline values: CDR1 SGHAT, CDR2 FQNNGV. The CDR3 contains 14 residues. CDR3 in DNA: TGTGCCAGCAGCTTTGAGACTAGCAGGGAGACCCAGTACTTC. Its translation is CASSFETSRETQYF.

This clonotype was found many times. This chain uses TRBV7-9 with TRBJ1-6; D is unclear. V was clipped by 6 bases and J by 7 bases, with 10 bases between them. CDR3 length: 13 residues. Germline CDR1 is SEHNR and CDR2 is FQNEAQ (reference sequence). Here the CDR3 DNA reads TGTGCCAGCAGTCCACGGGAAAATTCACCCCTCCACTTT. Its protein product is CASSPRENSPLHF.

This clonotype has at least ten counts. The rearrangement joins TRBV15 to TRBJ1-1; weak D call: TRBD1 (5 bases). Germline V gives CDR1 LNHNV, CDR2 YYDKDF (reference sequence). The CDR3 consists of 14 residues. Trimming shortened V by 1 base and J by 5 bases, and 11 bases separated the two germline ends. CDR3 DNA sequence: TGTGCCACCAGCAGAGTGAGGGGAGGGACTGAAGCTTTCTTT. Protein product: CATSRVRGGTEAFF.

This clonotype has only a few counts. The chain uses TRBV4-2 and TRBJ2-5, with TRBD1 matching 10 bases. This CDR3 spans 15 amino acids. Germline loops: CDR1 LGHNA, CDR2 YNFKEQ. Trimming removed 3 bases from V and 5 bases from J; junction bases left unmatched: 6. The CDR3 sequence: CASSQRGQGLETQYF. CDR3 bases: TGTGCCAGCAGCCAGAGGGGACAGGGGTTGGAGACCCAGTACTTC.

This clonotype has just a few counts. The chain's CDR3 is CASSSSGLLHF. The CDR3 nucleotides read TGTGCCAGCAGCTCGTCCGGGCTCCTCCACTTT. The rearrangement uses TRBV5-4 and TRBJ1-6; D gene ambiguous. CDR3 length: 11 amino acids. Germline CDR1 and CDR2: SGHNT and YYREEE (reference sequence). V shed 3 bases and J shed 15 bases, with 10 bases lying between them.

This chain connects TRBV20-1 to TRBJ2-1; 14 bases fit TRBD2. With 6 bases clipped from V and 9 bases from J, the junction kept 7 bases outside the gene matches. Germline V CDR1 and CDR2: DFQATT, SNEGSKA (reference sequence). The CDR3 covers 14 residues. For the CDR3, the DNA is TGCAGTGCGATCGGACTAGCGGGAGGCGTTGAGCAGTTCTTC. Translation gives CSAIGLAGGVEQFF.

This clonotype was observed a few times. The chain is built from TRBV5-6 and TRBJ2-7, with unresolved D. Per germline, CDR1 SGHDT and CDR2 YYEEEE. This CDR3 has 13 residues. V was trimmed by 3 bases and J by 0 bases, leaving 7 bases between them. The CDR3 bases are TGTGCCAGCAGCTCCGGCCTCTCCTACGAGCAGTACTTC. Its translation is CASSSGLSYEQYF.

The J gene is TRBJ1-1, the V gene TRBV7-9; tentatively, D is TRBD1 (5 bases). Trimming took 1 base from V and 2 from J, leaving 8 bases between them. CDR3 length: 14 residues. Germline-derived CDR1 and CDR2 are SEHNR and FQNEAQ (reference sequence). CDR3 region: CASSLVRTNTEAFF. The CDR3 DNA reads TGTGCCAGCAGCTTAGTGAGGACAAACACTGAAGCTTTCTTT.

This chain joins TRBV27 and TRBJ1-6; D may be TRBD1 (6 bases). From germline, CDR1 is MNHEY and CDR2 SMNVEV (reference sequence). The CDR3 is 16 residues long. V lost 7 bases and J lost 5, with 18 bases in between. CDR3 DNA sequence: TGTGCCAGCACGAAGGAGGGGGGACTCCATAATTCACCCCTCCACTTT. Translating it yields CASTKEGGLHNSPLHF.

The chain combines TRBV30 with TRBJ1-2, with a tentative D call TRBD1 (5 bases). Between the trimmed V and J ends, which lost 2 bases and 0 bases, there was a span of 16 bases. The CDR3 sequence is 16 residues long. The germline V gene has CDR1 GTSNPN and CDR2 SVGIG (reference sequence). Written as DNA, the CDR3 is TGTGCCTGGAGTCCTCCGGGGGTGAGGGCTAACTATGGCTACACCTTC. Translating gives CAWSPPGVRANYGYTF.